One TCR beta chain is described in this entry. The data derive from a study of blood T cell repertoires in COVID-19. The overall study: PBMCs, B-cell-depleted T cells, or T cells provided the cDNA or gDNA that made up the material.

The J segment lost 6 bases and the V segment lost 3 bases, leaving 9 bases of the junction unmatched. This CDR3 contains 14 residues. Germline lookup yields CDR1 DFQATT and CDR2 SNEGSKA (reference sequence). Only in-frame clones appear in the TCRdb table, and some are missing; sequencing was by immunoSEQ multiplex PCR. The sample has 300,000 to 350,000 clones; about 86% are singletons. The sequence was collected from a woman aged 40-49 years with acute COVID-19. J is TRBJ2-3 and V is TRBV20-1, with TRBD2 matching 7 bases. What was sequenced was PBMCs or T cells enriched from blood (not recorded which). As DNA, the CDR3 is TGCAGTGCTAGTGGAGGGACCGGGGGGGATACGCAGTATTTT. This translates into CSASGGTGGDTQYF.